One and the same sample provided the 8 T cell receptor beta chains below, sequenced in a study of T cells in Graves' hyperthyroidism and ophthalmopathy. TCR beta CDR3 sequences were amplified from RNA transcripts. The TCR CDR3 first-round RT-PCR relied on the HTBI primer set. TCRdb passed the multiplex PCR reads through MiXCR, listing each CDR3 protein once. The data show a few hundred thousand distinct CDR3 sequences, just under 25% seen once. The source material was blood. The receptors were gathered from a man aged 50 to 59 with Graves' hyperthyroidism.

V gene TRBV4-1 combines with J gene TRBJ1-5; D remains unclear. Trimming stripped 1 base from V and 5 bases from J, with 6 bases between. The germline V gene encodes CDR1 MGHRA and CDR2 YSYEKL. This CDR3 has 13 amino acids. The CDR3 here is CASSQASDQPQHF. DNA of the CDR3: TGCGCCAGCAGCCAAGCCAGCGATCAGCCCCAGCATTTT.

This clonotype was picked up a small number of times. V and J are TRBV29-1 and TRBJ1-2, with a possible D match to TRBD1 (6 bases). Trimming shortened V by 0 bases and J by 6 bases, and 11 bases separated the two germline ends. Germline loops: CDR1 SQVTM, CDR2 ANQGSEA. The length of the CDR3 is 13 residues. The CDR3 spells CSVEDRGLHGYTF. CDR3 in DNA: TGCAGCGTTGAAGACAGGGGACTACATGGCTACACCTTC.

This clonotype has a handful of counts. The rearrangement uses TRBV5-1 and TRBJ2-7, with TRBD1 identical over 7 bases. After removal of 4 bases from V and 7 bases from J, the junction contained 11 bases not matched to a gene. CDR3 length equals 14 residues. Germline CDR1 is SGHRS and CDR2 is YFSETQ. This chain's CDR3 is CASSPRTGPVEQYF. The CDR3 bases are TGCGCCAGCAGCCCGCGGACAGGTCCGGTTGAGCAGTACTTC.

CDR3 protein: CASSFPEASRGTGELFF. CDR3 in DNA: TGTGCCAGCAGTTTCCCCGAAGCTAGCCGGGGCACCGGGGAGCTGTTTTTT. The gene calls are TRBV28 and TRBJ2-2; weak D call: TRBD2 (5 bases). This CDR3 is built from 17 residues. Germline values: CDR1 MDHEN, CDR2 SYDVKM. The V and J ends lost 3 bases and 4 bases respectively, with 18 bases between them.

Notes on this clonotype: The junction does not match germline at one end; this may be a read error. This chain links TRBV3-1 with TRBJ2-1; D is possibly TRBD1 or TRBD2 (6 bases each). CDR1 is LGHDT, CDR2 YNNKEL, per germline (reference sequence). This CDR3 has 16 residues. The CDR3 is CASRQARGLPYNEQFF. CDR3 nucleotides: TGTGCCAGCAGACAAGCCCGGGGGCTACCTTACAATGAGCAGTTCTTC.

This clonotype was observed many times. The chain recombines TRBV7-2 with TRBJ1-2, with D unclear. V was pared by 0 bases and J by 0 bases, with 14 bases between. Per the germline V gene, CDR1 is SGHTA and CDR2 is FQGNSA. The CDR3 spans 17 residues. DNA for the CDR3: TGTGCCAGCAGCTTAGCGACGGGATTTTCCTCTAACTATGGCTACACCTTC. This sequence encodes CASSLATGFSSNYGYTF.

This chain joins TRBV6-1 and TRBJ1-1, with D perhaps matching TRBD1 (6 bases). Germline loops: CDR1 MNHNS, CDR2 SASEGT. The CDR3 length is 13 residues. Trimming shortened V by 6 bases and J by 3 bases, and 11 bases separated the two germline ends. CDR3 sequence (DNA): TGTGCCAGCAGATTACAGGGCGACACTGAAGCTTTCTTT. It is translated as CASRLQGDTEAFF.

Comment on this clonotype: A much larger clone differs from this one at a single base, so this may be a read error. This CDR3 reads CASTRPVYNEQYF. The CDR3 coding sequence is TGTGCCAGCACGCGTCCAGTCTACAATGAGCAGTACTTC. This chain joins TRBV28 and TRBJ2-1, with D uncertain. The J call may be mistaken, given a closer DNA end match to TRBJ2-7. The CDR3 spans 13 residues. Germline V gives CDR1 MDHEN, CDR2 SYDVKM.